The 2 T cell receptor beta chains listed next were all sequenced from one sample in a study of T-cell reconstitution after alpha-beta-depleted transplantation in children (dated by TCRdb to 2016 to 2017). Library creation used PCR. TCRdb records Illumina HiSeq 2500 as the sequencer. TCR libraries were prepared with molecular barcoding, using unique molecular identifiers to normalize TCRbeta repertoire quantification. TCRdb itself trimmed the public reads at Q25 with fastp, ran MiXCR and retained productive beta chains. Rows are combined by CDR3 protein, so each entry shows the most common genes and DNA. The table for this sample lists hundreds of thousands of distinct CDR3 sequences; roughly 17% of them were counted only once. 0.85% to 1.3% of the sample is taken by the ten largest. Sequences were derived from PBMCs from the stem cell graft donor, sampled from the stem cell graft. The receptors stem from a human donor who donated a stem cell graft to a child with acute myeloid leukemia.

A note on this clonotype: This clone may be a read error of a much larger clone one base away. V gene TRBV6-5 combines with J gene TRBJ2-5, with 9 bases aligning to TRBD2. Germline trimming cut 1 base from V and 3 bases from J; bases unmatched to any gene: 9. Germline loops: CDR1 MNHEY, CDR2 SVGAGI. The CDR3 loop spans 17 amino acids. CDR3: CASSYYWASGVEETQYF. In nucleotides, the CDR3 is TGTGCCAGCAGTTACTACTGGGCTAGCGGGGTGGAAGAGACCCAGTACTTC.

This clonotype was recorded at least ten times. The chain is built from TRBV4-3 and TRBJ1-5; D unclear. This CDR3 contains 14 residues. Germline CDR1 LGHNA, CDR2 YSLEER. Trimming took off 4 bases at V and 0 bases at J, with 7 bases between the two ends. The CDR3 DNA sequence: TGCGCCAGCAGCCCCGACGTTAGCAATCAGCCCCAGCATTTT. This gives the protein CASSPDVSNQPQHF.